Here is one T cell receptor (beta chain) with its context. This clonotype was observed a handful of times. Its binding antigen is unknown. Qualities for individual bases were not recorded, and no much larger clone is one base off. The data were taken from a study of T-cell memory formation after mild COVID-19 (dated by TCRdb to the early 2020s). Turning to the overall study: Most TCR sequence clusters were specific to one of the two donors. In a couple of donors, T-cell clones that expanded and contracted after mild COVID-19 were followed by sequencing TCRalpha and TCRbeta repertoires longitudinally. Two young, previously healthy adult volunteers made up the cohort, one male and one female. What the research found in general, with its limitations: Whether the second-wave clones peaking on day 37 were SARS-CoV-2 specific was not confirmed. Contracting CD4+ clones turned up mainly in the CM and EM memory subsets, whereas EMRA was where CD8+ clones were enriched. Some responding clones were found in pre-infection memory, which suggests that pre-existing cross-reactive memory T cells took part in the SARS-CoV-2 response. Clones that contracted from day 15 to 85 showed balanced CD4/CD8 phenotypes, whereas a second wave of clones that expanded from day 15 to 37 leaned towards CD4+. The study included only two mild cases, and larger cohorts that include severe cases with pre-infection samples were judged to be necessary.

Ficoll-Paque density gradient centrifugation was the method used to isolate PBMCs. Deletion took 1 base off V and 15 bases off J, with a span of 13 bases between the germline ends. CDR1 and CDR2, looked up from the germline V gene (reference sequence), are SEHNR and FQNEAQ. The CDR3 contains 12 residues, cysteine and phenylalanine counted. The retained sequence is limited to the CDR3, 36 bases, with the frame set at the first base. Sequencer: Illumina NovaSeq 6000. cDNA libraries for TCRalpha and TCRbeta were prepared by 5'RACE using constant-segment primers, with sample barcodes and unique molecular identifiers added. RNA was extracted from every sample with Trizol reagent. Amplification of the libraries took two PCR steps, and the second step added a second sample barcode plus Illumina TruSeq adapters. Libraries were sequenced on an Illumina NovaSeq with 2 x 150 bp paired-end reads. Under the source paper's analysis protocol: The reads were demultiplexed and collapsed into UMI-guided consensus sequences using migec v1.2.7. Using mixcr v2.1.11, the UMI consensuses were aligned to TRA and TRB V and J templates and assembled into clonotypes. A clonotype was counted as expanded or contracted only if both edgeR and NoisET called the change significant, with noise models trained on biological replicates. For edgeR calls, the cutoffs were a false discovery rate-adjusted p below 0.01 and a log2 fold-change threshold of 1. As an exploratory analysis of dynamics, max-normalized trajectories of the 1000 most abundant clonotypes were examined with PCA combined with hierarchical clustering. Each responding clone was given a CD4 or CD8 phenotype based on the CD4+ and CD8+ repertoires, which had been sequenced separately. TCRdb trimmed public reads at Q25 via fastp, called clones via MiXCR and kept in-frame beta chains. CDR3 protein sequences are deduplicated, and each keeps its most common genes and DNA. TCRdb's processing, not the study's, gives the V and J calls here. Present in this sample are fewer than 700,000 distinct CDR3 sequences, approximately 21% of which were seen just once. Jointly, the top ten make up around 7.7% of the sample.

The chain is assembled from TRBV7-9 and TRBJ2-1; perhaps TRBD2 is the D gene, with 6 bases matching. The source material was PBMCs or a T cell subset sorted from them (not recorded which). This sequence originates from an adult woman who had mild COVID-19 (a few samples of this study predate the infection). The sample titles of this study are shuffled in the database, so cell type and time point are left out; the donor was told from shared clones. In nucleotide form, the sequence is TGTGCCAGCAGCTTAGTCGGGGGAGTAGTGTTCTTC. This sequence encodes CASSLVGGVVFF. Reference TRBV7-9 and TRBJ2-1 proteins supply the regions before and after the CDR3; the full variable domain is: DTGVSQNPRHKITKRGQNVTFRCDPISEHNRLYWYRQTLGQGPEFLTYFQNEAQLEKSRLLSDRFSAERPKGSFSTLEIQRTEQGDSAMYLCASSLVGGVVFFGPGTRLTVL.